The rows below give T cell receptor beta chains drawn from one sample of a study of blood T cell repertoires in COVID-19. TCRdb's table, derived via immunoSEQ multiplex PCR, lists solely in-frame clones and lacks some. The repertoire has more than 300,000 clones, 88% of them found once; the top ten carry 1.6%. Material for sequencing was peripheral blood. The receptor set was obtained from a woman aged 25 to 39 with COVID-19, enrolled during active disease. CDR3s include the opening cysteine and the closing phenylalanine or tryptophan. The order of the fields is V gene, clone size, D gene, J gene, CDR3 protein, CDR3 DNA. The D gene is left open where the match is weak. Not every row has a clone size; where given, it reads once, few, many or a size class.

v_gene: TRBV9; abundance: -; d_gene: -; j_gene: TRBJ1-1; CDR3aa: CASSIRGPSEQGLSAFF; CDR3nt: TGTGCCAGCAGCATCAGGGGACCGAGTGAACAGGGTCTTAGCGCTTTCTTT
v_gene: TRBV7-8; abundance: -; d_gene: TRBD1; j_gene: TRBJ2-2; CDR3aa: CAVRGDRGAGELFF; CDR3nt: TGTGCCGTTAGGGGGGACAGGGGCGCCGGGGAGCTGTTTTTT
v_gene: TRBV2; abundance: -; d_gene: -; j_gene: TRBJ1-2; CDR3aa: CASNGMMAARRGYTF; CDR3nt: TGTGCCAGCAACGGAATGATGGCAGCTCGGCGGGGCTACACCTTC
v_gene: TRBV19; abundance: -; d_gene: TRBD1; j_gene: TRBJ1-5; CDR3aa: CASSIGGQGFQPQHF; CDR3nt: TGTGCCAGTAGTATAGGGGGACAGGGGTTTCAGCCCCAGCATTTT
v_gene: TRBV5-1; abundance: -; d_gene: -; j_gene: TRBJ2-3; CDR3aa: CASSRGTVLDTQYF; CDR3nt: TGCGCCAGCAGCCGTGGGACTGTTCTCGATACGCAGTATTTT
v_gene: TRBV6-2/TRBV6-3; abundance: -; d_gene: TRBD2; j_gene: TRBJ2-5; CDR3aa: CASSYSRLAGDQETQYF; CDR3nt: TGTGCCAGCAGTTACTCCCGACTAGCGGGGGATCAAGAGACCCAGTACTTC
v_gene: TRBV4-1; abundance: once; d_gene: -; j_gene: TRBJ2-7; CDR3aa: CASSQGGSGRAEQYF; CDR3nt: TGCGCCAGCAGCCAAGGGGGTTCGGGAAGGGCCGAGCAGTACTTC
v_gene: TRBV4-1; abundance: -; d_gene: -; j_gene: TRBJ2-4; CDR3aa: CASSLQTTRDIQYF; CDR3nt: TGCGCCAGCAGCCTCCAAACGACGCGGGACATTCAGTACTTC
v_gene: TRBV20-1; abundance: once; d_gene: -; j_gene: TRBJ1-6; CDR3aa: CSASGWGGNSPLHF; CDR3nt: TGCAGTGCTAGTGGGTGGGGGGGAAATTCACCCCTCCACTTT
v_gene: TRBV14; abundance: -; d_gene: TRBD1; j_gene: TRBJ2-5; CDR3aa: CASSQETGGETQYF; CDR3nt: TGTGCCAGCAGCCAAGAGACAGGGGGGGAGACCCAGTACTTC
v_gene: TRBV11-2; abundance: once; d_gene: -; j_gene: TRBJ1-1; CDR3aa: CASSLNRLYTEAFF; CDR3nt: TGTGCCAGCAGCTTAAACAGGCTATACACTGAAGCTTTCTTT
v_gene: TRBV7-8; abundance: -; d_gene: TRBD1; j_gene: TRBJ1-2; CDR3aa: CASSSDRGNYGYTF; CDR3nt: TGTGCCAGCAGCTCAGACAGGGGGAACTATGGCTACACCTTC
v_gene: TRBV6-4; abundance: -; d_gene: TRBD1; j_gene: TRBJ1-2; CDR3aa: CASSDYGTGVYGYTF; CDR3nt: TGTGCCAGCAGTGACTATGGGACAGGTGTCTATGGCTACACCTTC
v_gene: TRBV3-1/TRBV3-2; abundance: -; d_gene: -; j_gene: TRBJ1-1; CDR3aa: CASSHLNAEAFF; CDR3nt: TGTGCCAGCAGCCACCTAAATGCTGAAGCTTTCTTT
v_gene: TRBV30; abundance: -; d_gene: -; j_gene: TRBJ1-1; CDR3aa: CAWNGASGSMNTEAFF; CDR3nt: TGTGCCTGGAACGGGGCTAGCGGATCTATGAACACTGAAGCTTTCTTT
v_gene: TRBV9; abundance: -; d_gene: TRBD2; j_gene: TRBJ2-1; CDR3aa: CASSVSGAFYNEQFF; CDR3nt: TGTGCCAGCAGCGTTAGCGGGGCGTTCTACAATGAGCAGTTCTTC
v_gene: TRBV5-5; abundance: -; d_gene: -; j_gene: TRBJ1-5; CDR3aa: CASSLAAGDQPQHF; CDR3nt: TGTGCCAGCAGCTTGGCGGCAGGGGACCAGCCCCAGCATTTT
v_gene: TRBV5-1; abundance: -; d_gene: -; j_gene: TRBJ1-5; CDR3aa: CASSLPRDKFLPPKLEPQHF; CDR3nt: TGCGCCAGCAGCTTGCCCCGGGACAAGTTTTTACCCCCCAAGTTGGAGCCCCAGCATTTT
v_gene: TRBV21-1; abundance: -; d_gene: -; j_gene: TRBJ1-6; CDR3aa: CASSPKPREGLDSPLHF; CDR3nt: TGTGCCAGCAGCCCCAAACCCCGAGAGGGACTAGATTCACCCCTCCACTTT
v_gene: TRBV6-2/TRBV6-3; abundance: -; d_gene: -; j_gene: TRBJ1-2; CDR3aa: CASSYGRWGYTF; CDR3nt: TGTGCCAGCAGTTACGGCAGGTGGGGCTACACCTTC
v_gene: TRBV19; abundance: -; d_gene: -; j_gene: TRBJ1-3; CDR3aa: CAVQDSGNTIYF; CDR3nt: TGTGCCGTACAGGACTCTGGAAACACCATATATTTT
v_gene: TRBV9; abundance: few; d_gene: TRBD2; j_gene: TRBJ2-2; CDR3aa: CASSVTSGAVGELFF; CDR3nt: TGTGCCAGCAGCGTCACTAGCGGGGCGGTCGGGGAGCTGTTTTTT
v_gene: TRBV5-4; abundance: -; d_gene: -; j_gene: TRBJ1-1; CDR3aa: CASSRTGHAEAFF; CDR3nt: TGTGCCAGCAGCCGAACAGGCCACGCTGAAGCTTTCTTT
v_gene: TRBV4-1; abundance: -; d_gene: TRBD1; j_gene: TRBJ2-6; CDR3aa: CASSQGTGSGANVLTF; CDR3nt: TGCGCCAGCAGCCAGGGGACAGGGAGTGGGGCCAACGTCCTGACTTTC
v_gene: TRBV11-2; abundance: -; d_gene: TRBD2; j_gene: TRBJ2-5; CDR3aa: CASSPGLAVGETQYF; CDR3nt: TGTGCCAGCAGCCCAGGACTAGCGGTAGGGGAGACCCAGTACTTC
v_gene: TRBV12-3/TRBV12-4; abundance: once; d_gene: TRBD1; j_gene: TRBJ1-5; CDR3aa: CASRGQSNQPQHF; CDR3nt: TGTGCCAGCAGGGGACAGAGCAATCAGCCCCAGCATTTT
v_gene: TRBV10-2; abundance: -; d_gene: -; j_gene: TRBJ1-2; CDR3aa: CASSSDSRGYGYTF; CDR3nt: TGCGCCAGCAGTTCTGACTCGCGGGGCTATGGCTACACCTTC
v_gene: TRBV21-1; abundance: -; d_gene: -; j_gene: TRBJ1-1; CDR3aa: CASSPGRVEDTEAFF; CDR3nt: TGTGCCAGCAGCCCCGGGAGGGTTGAGGACACTGAAGCTTTCTTT
v_gene: TRBV28; abundance: -; d_gene: -; j_gene: TRBJ1-1; CDR3aa: CASSLGGSFTEAFF; CDR3nt: TGTGCCAGCAGTCTTGGGGGCTCCTTCACTGAAGCTTTCTTT
v_gene: TRBV6-6; abundance: -; d_gene: -; j_gene: TRBJ2-5; CDR3aa: CASSLDLVTQYF; CDR3nt: TGTGCCAGCAGCCTTGATCTAGTGACCCAGTACTTC
v_gene: TRBV28; abundance: -; d_gene: -; j_gene: TRBJ1-5; CDR3aa: CASSLWTQPQHF; CDR3nt: TGTGCCAGCAGTTTATGGACACAGCCCCAGCATTTT
v_gene: TRBV6-5; abundance: -; d_gene: -; j_gene: TRBJ1-6; CDR3aa: CASWRANSPLHF; CDR3nt: TGTGCCAGCTGGAGGGCTAATTCACCCCTCCACTTT
v_gene: TRBV2; abundance: -; d_gene: -; j_gene: TRBJ1-4; CDR3aa: CASSDAGLTNEKLFF; CDR3nt: TGTGCCAGCAGTGACGCCGGTTTAACTAATGAAAAACTGTTTTTT
v_gene: TRBV6-4; abundance: -; d_gene: -; j_gene: TRBJ2-3; CDR3aa: CASSVGAADTQYF; CDR3nt: TGTGCCAGCAGTGTGGGGGCTGCAGATACGCAGTATTTT
v_gene: TRBV4-1; abundance: -; d_gene: -; j_gene: TRBJ1-6; CDR3aa: CASAQFHSPSSPLHF; CDR3nt: TGCGCCAGCGCCCAGTTCCATAGTCCTAGTTCACCCCTCCACTTT
v_gene: TRBV19; abundance: -; d_gene: TRBD1; j_gene: TRBJ1-2; CDR3aa: CASSTRQGANGYTF; CDR3nt: TGTGCCAGTAGTACCAGACAGGGCGCCAATGGCTACACCTTC
v_gene: TRBV24-1; abundance: -; d_gene: TRBD1; j_gene: TRBJ2-2; CDR3aa: CATSDSGQGAITGELFF; CDR3nt: TGTGCCACCAGTGATTCGGGACAGGGGGCGATCACCGGGGAGCTGTTTTTT
v_gene: TRBV2; abundance: -; d_gene: TRBD1; j_gene: TRBJ2-5; CDR3aa: CASSPGTGGLQETQYF; CDR3nt: TGTGCCAGCAGTCCTGGGACAGGGGGCCTGCAAGAGACCCAGTACTTC
v_gene: TRBV5-1; abundance: -; d_gene: -; j_gene: TRBJ1-6; CDR3aa: CASSQGPAGGSPLHF; CDR3nt: TGCGCCAGCAGCCAGGGGCCTGCGGGGGGATCACCCCTCCACTTT
v_gene: TRBV29-1; abundance: -; d_gene: -; j_gene: TRBJ1-5; CDR3aa: CSVTTGYSNQPQHF; CDR3nt: TGCAGCGTAACGACAGGATATAGCAATCAGCCCCAGCATTTT
v_gene: TRBV9; abundance: -; d_gene: -; j_gene: TRBJ1-6; CDR3aa: CASTPRGGGDSPLHF; CDR3nt: TGTGCCAGCACCCCCCGCGGAGGAGGGGATTCACCCCTCCACTTT
v_gene: TRBV6-1; abundance: -; d_gene: -; j_gene: TRBJ1-6; CDR3aa: CASSERPGSPLHF; CDR3nt: TGTGCCAGCAGTGAGCGGCCGGGTTCACCCCTCCACTTT
v_gene: TRBV2; abundance: few; d_gene: -; j_gene: TRBJ2-3; CDR3aa: CASTPTSFTQYF; CDR3nt: TGTGCCAGCACCCCGACTAGTTTCACGCAGTATTTT
v_gene: TRBV6-6; abundance: -; d_gene: -; j_gene: TRBJ2-1; CDR3aa: CASSYPDLRGNEQFF; CDR3nt: TGTGCCAGCAGTTACCCTGACCTAAGGGGCAATGAGCAGTTCTTC
v_gene: TRBV7-2; abundance: -; d_gene: -; j_gene: TRBJ1-6; CDR3aa: CASSLTVQAASPLHF; CDR3nt: TGTGCCAGCAGCTTAACGGTACAGGCGGCTTCACCCCTCCACTTT
v_gene: TRBV19; abundance: -; d_gene: TRBD1; j_gene: TRBJ1-5; CDR3aa: CASKYSGTGSNQPQHF; CDR3nt: TGTGCCAGTAAGTATTCCGGGACAGGGAGCAATCAGCCCCAGCATTTT